This is a list of T cell receptor beta chains from one sample in a study of blood T cell repertoires in COVID-19. Sequencing was performed with immunoSEQ multiplex PCR; in TCRdb, only in-frame clones are kept and a portion is missing. The repertoire includes nearly 300,000 clones, 88% of them detected once, and more than 6.5% sits in the top ten. The sequencing sample was made of peripheral blood. These receptors were collected from a woman aged 30 to 39 who had recovered from COVID-19. Each CDR3 is given with its conserved first and last residue. A D gene is named only where the DNA matches it firmly. The size entry is marked missing in some rows and otherwise reads once, few, many or a size class.

D gene | J gene | CDR3 length | clone size | V gene | CDR3 protein | CDR3 DNA
TRBD1 | TRBJ2-7 | 15 | NA | TRBV18 | CASSRAGTGGEEQYF | TGTGCCAGCTCGCGGGCCGGGACAGGGGGCGAAGAGCAGTACTTC
NA | TRBJ1-1 | 13 | once | TRBV6-5 | CASSYFPGSEAFF | TGTGCCAGCAGTTACTTCCCAGGGTCTGAAGCTTTCTTT
NA | TRBJ2-7 | 18 | few | TRBV5-1 | CASSSPGGGGPMLDEQYF | TGCGCCAGCAGCTCCCCCGGGGGAGGGGGTCCAATGCTAGACGAGCAGTACTTC
NA | TRBJ1-1 | 13 | few | TRBV28 | CASSLKVGSEAFF | TGTGCCAGCAGTTTAAAGGTCGGGTCGGAAGCTTTCTTT
NA | TRBJ1-2 | 14 | NA | TRBV5-6 | CASSLGGGNYGYTF | TGTGCCAGCAGCTTGGGCGGGGGTAACTATGGCTACACCTTC
NA | TRBJ2-2 | 16 | NA | TRBV7-6 | CASSLFGRGDTGELFF | TGTGCCAGCAGCTTATTCGGCAGGGGTGACACCGGGGAGCTGTTTTTT
NA | TRBJ1-2 | 15 | NA | TRBV20-1 | CSASSRSDRNYGYTF | TGCAGTGCTAGTTCCCGCTCTGACAGGAACTATGGCTACACCTTC
TRBD1 | TRBJ2-7 | 14 | NA | TRBV4-1 | CASSSGTGDYEQYF | TGCGCCAGCAGCTCCGGGACAGGGGACTACGAGCAGTACTTC
NA | TRBJ1-2 | 15 | NA | TRBV28 | CASTSLKGADYGYTF | TGTGCCAGCACCTCGTTAAAGGGAGCGGACTATGGCTACACCTTC
NA | TRBJ1-1 | 13 | once | TRBV19 | CATGRDLNTEAFF | TGTGCCACTGGCAGGGACTTGAACACTGAAGCTTTCTTT
NA | TRBJ2-5 | 16 | NA | TRBV24-1 | CATSDTLQGEGETQYF | TGTGCCACCAGTGATACCCTACAGGGTGAAGGGGAGACCCAGTACTTC
TRBD1 | TRBJ1-1 | 15 | NA | TRBV7-6 | CASSLTQGASAEAFF | TGTGCCAGCAGCCTCACACAGGGGGCCTCAGCTGAAGCTTTCTTT
TRBD2 | TRBJ2-3 | 16 | NA | TRBV19 | CASSTARLASTDTQYF | TGTGCCAGTAGTACCGCGAGACTAGCAAGCACAGATACGCAGTATTTT
NA | TRBJ2-1 | 12 | NA | TRBV18 | CASSPQYNEQFF | TGTGCCAGCTCACCTCAGTACAATGAGCAGTTCTTC
TRBD2 | TRBJ2-1 | 15 | few | TRBV3-1/TRBV3-2 | CASSPSGGAQNEQFF | TGTGCCAGCAGCCCTAGCGGGGGGGCCCAGAATGAGCAGTTCTTC
NA | TRBJ2-2 | 14 | NA | TRBV28 | CASSLGSVTGELFF | TGTGCCAGCAGTTTGGGCAGTGTGACCGGGGAGCTGTTTTTT
TRBD1 | TRBJ1-5 | 13 | NA | TRBV20-1 | CSAGDRGNQPQHF | TGCAGTGCTGGTGACAGGGGCAATCAGCCCCAGCATTTT
TRBD1 | TRBJ2-1 | 16 | NA | TRBV19 | CASSTWTGTAYNEQFF | TGTGCCAGTAGTACCTGGACAGGGACAGCGTACAATGAGCAGTTCTTC
TRBD1 | TRBJ2-3 | 15 | NA | TRBV18 | CASSPGTGGSDTQYF | TGTGCCAGCTCTCCTGGGACAGGGGGATCGGATACGCAGTATTTT
TRBD1 | TRBJ1-1 | 13 | NA | TRBV7-2 | CASSLVRQGGAFF | TGTGCCAGCAGCTTAGTCCGACAGGGTGGAGCTTTCTTT
NA | TRBJ1-4 | 14 | once | TRBV5-8 | CASSSGATNEKLFF | TGTGCCAGCAGTTCCGGTGCAACTAATGAAAAACTGTTTTTT
NA | TRBJ1-2 | 14 | once | TRBV6-5 | CASRLGKRRGGYTF | TGTGCCAGCAGGTTAGGTAAACGCCGGGGGGGCTACACCTTC
NA | TRBJ2-5 | 14 | NA | TRBV19 | CASSIMGYQETQYF | TGTGCCAGTAGTATAATGGGCTACCAAGAGACCCAGTACTTC
TRBD1 | TRBJ2-2 | 13 | NA | TRBV5-1 | CASSVDRAGELFF | TGCGCCAGCAGCGTGGACAGGGCCGGGGAGCTGTTTTTT
TRBD2 | TRBJ2-1 | 16 | NA | TRBV28 | CASFPSGGAGTYEQFF | TGTGCCAGCTTCCCTAGCGGGGGGGCCGGTACCTATGAGCAGTTCTTC
NA | TRBJ1-1 | 16 | NA | TRBV9 | CASSAGPGRMNTEAFF | TGTGCCAGCAGCGCCGGCCCAGGGCGGATGAACACTGAAGCTTTCTTT
TRBD1 | TRBJ1-1 | 16 | NA | TRBV18 | CASSPPTRGLRTEAFF | TGTGCCAGCTCACCGCCGACCAGGGGGCTGCGCACTGAAGCTTTCTTT
NA | TRBJ1-5 | 14 | few | TRBV10-3 | CAISEDNSNQPQHF | TGTGCCATCAGTGAAGACAATAGCAATCAGCCCCAGCATTTT
NA | TRBJ1-5 | 14 | NA | TRBV6-5 | CASSTGFGNQPQHF | TGTGCCAGCAGTACAGGGTTTGGCAATCAGCCCCAGCATTTT
NA | TRBJ2-5 | 14 | NA | TRBV21-1 | CASSKARGEETQYF | TGTGCCAGCAGCAAAGCGCGGGGGGAAGAGACCCAGTACTTC
NA | TRBJ2-7 | 13 | NA | TRBV19 | CASSERNSYEQYF | TGTGCCAGTAGTGAGCGGAACTCCTACGAGCAGTACTTC
TRBD1 | TRBJ1-5 | 16 | NA | TRBV28 | CASRAGTGGLYQPQHF | TGTGCCAGCAGGGCCGGGACAGGGGGCTTGTATCAGCCCCAGCATTTT
TRBD2 | TRBJ2-1 | 16 | NA | TRBV9 | CASSTPRAGGYNEQFF | TGTGCCAGCAGCACCCCACGAGCGGGGGGATACAATGAGCAGTTCTTC
NA | TRBJ1-6 | 15 | once | TRBV7-2 | CASSLVVQLNSPLHF | TGTGCCAGCAGCTTAGTTGTACAGCTTAATTCACCCCTCCACTTT
TRBD1 | TRBJ1-2 | 14 | NA | TRBV5-1 | CASSGDSAVYGYTF | TGCGCCAGCAGCGGGGACAGCGCCGTCTATGGCTACACCTTC
NA | TRBJ1-5 | 17 | NA | TRBV19 | CASSMAREFGSNQPQHF | TGTGCCAGTAGTATGGCAAGGGAGTTTGGGAGCAATCAGCCCCAGCATTTT
TRBD2 | TRBJ2-7 | 15 | NA | TRBV2 | CASSGLSWGGNEQYF | TGTGCCAGCAGTGGTCTGAGTTGGGGGGGGAACGAGCAGTACTTC
NA | TRBJ1-4 | 15 | NA | TRBV9 | CASSVAGRPAEKLFF | TGTGCCAGCAGCGTAGCAGGAAGGCCAGCCGAAAAACTGTTTTTT
NA | TRBJ2-2 | 13 | few | TRBV18 | CASSPREDGELFF | TGTGCCAGCTCACCCCGAGAGGACGGGGAGCTGTTTTTT
TRBD2 | TRBJ2-3 | 16 | NA | TRBV7-3 | CASSSRTSGGSDTQYF | TGTGCCAGCAGCTCGCGGACTAGCGGGGGGTCTGATACGCAGTATTTT
TRBD2 | TRBJ2-1 | 16 | NA | TRBV11-2 | CASSLHSGGKGNEQFF | TGTGCCAGCAGCTTACATTCGGGAGGGAAAGGTAATGAGCAGTTCTTC
TRBD2 | TRBJ2-3 | 19 | NA | TRBV24-1 | CATSDFVGGISGSTDTQYF | TGTGCCACCAGTGATTTTGTGGGGGGGATATCCGGTAGCACAGATACGCAGTATTTT
NA | TRBJ2-1 | 11 | NA | TRBV20-1 | CSAPRYNEQFF | TGCAGTGCTCCGCGCTACAATGAGCAGTTCTTC
NA | TRBJ1-6 | 12 | NA | TRBV3-1/TRBV3-2 | CASSSNNSPLHF | TGTGCCAGCAGTTCCAATAATTCACCCCTCCACTTT
NA | TRBJ1-1 | 12 | NA | TRBV12-3/TRBV12-4 | CASSGEGAEAFF | TGTGCCAGTAGCGGGGAGGGTGCTGAAGCTTTCTTT
NA | TRBJ1-1 | 11 | NA | TRBV20-1 | CSGRDRAEAFF | TGCAGTGGTCGGGATAGAGCTGAAGCTTTCTTT
NA | TRBJ1-2 | 13 | NA | TRBV10-3 | CAIRDPQGYGYTF | TGTGCCATCAGAGACCCCCAGGGCTATGGCTACACCTTC
TRBD1 | TRBJ2-2 | 15 | NA | TRBV6-5 | CASRRQGRYTGELFF | TGTGCCAGCAGGCGACAGGGTAGATACACCGGGGAGCTGTTTTTT
TRBD2 | TRBJ2-3 | 15 | once | TRBV19 | CASSKPSGGGDTQYF | TGTGCCAGTAGTAAACCTAGCGGGGGAGGAGATACGCAGTATTTT
NA | TRBJ2-6 | 17 | NA | TRBV28 | CASSPGHLGSGANVLTF | TGTGCCAGCAGCCCGGGACACCTTGGCTCTGGGGCCAACGTCCTGACTTTC